This T cell receptor beta chain was captured by sequencing in a study of T cells in pancreatic ductal adenocarcinoma. CDR1 SGHNT and CDR2 YENEEA come from the germline V gene. The CDR3 extends over 13 amino acids. V lost 4 bases to trimming and J lost 5 bases; unmatched junction nucleotides: 4. Surgery without prior neoadjuvant therapy was the treatment of the selected pancreatic ductal adenocarcinoma patients. Sequencing used immunoSEQ multiplex PCR; TCRdb keeps in-frame clones, though not all of them. The data contain around 9,000 clones, roughly 91% of them singletons. Whole-study findings and limits: The resected cohort was biased toward the minority with early-stage disease. Mean clonality was around 0.11 in tumors and roughly 0.066 in blood, not significantly different. Tumor samples had fewer productive templates and approximately 8.8-fold fewer unique clonotypes than blood.

Notes on this clone: Its antigen remains unknown.

Sequences were obtained from PBMCs. The chain joins TRBV11-3 to TRBJ2-5; 7 bases are a match to TRBD2. This receptor was identified in a human donor with pancreatic ductal adenocarcinoma. The CDR3 region has the DNA TGTGCCAGCAGCTCCCAGGGAGGGGAGACCCAGTACTTC. Translating gives CASSSQGGETQYF.